Detailed here is one T cell receptor (beta chain). V lost 0 bases and J lost 7, with 10 bases in between. This CDR3 is built from 14 residues. Germline lookup yields CDR1 SGHVS and CDR2 FQNEAQ. Clones were read by immunoSEQ multiplex PCR, and TCRdb kept only the in-frame ones, dropping some. The table shows 350,000 to 450,000 clones, with about 91% occurring only once. Seattle's enrolled individuals joined amid active infection and were then monitored longitudinally. This sample is drawn from a study of blood T cell repertoires in COVID-19. Material for sequencing was peripheral blood. This sequence was found in a middle-aged woman with COVID-19, enrolled during active disease. This sequence joins TRBV7-8 and TRBJ2-1; the D gene is possibly TRBD1 (5 bases). CDR3 residues: CASSLAPGLNEQFF. The CDR3 nucleotides are TGTGCCAGCAGCTTAGCCCCAGGGTTGAATGAGCAGTTCTTC.